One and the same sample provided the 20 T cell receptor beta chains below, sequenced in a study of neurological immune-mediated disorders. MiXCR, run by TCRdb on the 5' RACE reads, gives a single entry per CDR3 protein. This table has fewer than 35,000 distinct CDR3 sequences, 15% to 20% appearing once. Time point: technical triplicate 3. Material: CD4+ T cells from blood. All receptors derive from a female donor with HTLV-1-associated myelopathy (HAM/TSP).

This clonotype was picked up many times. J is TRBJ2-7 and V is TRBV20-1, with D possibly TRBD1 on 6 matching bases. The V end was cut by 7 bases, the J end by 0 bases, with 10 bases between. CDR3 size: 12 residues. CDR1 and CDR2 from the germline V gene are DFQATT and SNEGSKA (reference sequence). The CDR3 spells CSVGGSSYEQYF. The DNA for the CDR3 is TGCAGTGTAGGGGGTAGCTCCTACGAGCAGTACTTC.

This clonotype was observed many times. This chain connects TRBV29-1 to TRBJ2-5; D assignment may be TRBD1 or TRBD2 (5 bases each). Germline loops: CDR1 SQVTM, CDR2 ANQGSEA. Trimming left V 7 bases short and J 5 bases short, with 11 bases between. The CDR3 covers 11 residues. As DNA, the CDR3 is TGCAGCGGCACCAGGGAGGAGACCCAGTACTTC. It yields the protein CSGTREETQYF.

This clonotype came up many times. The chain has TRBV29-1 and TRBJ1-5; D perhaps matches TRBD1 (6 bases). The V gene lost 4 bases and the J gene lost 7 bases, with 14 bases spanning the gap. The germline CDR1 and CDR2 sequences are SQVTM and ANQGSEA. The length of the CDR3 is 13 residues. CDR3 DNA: TGCAGCGTTGGAGAACAGGGTGGACAGCCCCAGCATTTT. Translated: CSVGEQGGQPQHF.

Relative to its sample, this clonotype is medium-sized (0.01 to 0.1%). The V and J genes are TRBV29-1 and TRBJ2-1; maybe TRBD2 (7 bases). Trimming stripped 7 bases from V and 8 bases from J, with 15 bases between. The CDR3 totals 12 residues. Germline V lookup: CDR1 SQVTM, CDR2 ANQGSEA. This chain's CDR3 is CSGGRGGDEQFF. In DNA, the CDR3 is TGCAGCGGTGGTAGGGGGGGAGATGAGCAGTTCTTC.

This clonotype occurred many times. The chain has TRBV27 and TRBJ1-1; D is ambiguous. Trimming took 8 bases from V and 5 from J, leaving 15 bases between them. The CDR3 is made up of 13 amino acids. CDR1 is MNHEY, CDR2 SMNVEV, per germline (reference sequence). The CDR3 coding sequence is TGTGCCAGCCGCCGCAAGGGTGGGACTGAAGCTTTCTTT. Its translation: CASRRKGGTEAFF.

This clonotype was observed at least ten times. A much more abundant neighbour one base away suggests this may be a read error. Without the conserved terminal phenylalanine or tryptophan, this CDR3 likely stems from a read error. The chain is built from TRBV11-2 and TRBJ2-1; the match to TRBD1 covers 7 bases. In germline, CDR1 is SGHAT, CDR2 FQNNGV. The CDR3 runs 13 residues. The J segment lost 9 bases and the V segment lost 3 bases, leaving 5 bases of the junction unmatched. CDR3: CASSFRGLGEQFS. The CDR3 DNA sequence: TGTGCCAGCAGCTTTAGGGGGCTGGGTGAGCAGTTCTCC.

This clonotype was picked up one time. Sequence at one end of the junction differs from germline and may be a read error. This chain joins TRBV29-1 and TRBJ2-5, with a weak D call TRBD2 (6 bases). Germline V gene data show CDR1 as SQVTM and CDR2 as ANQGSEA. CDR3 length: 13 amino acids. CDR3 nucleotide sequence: TGCTGCGTTAGGGCGGGAAGGCCCGAGACCCAGTACTTC. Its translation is CCVRAGRPETQYF.

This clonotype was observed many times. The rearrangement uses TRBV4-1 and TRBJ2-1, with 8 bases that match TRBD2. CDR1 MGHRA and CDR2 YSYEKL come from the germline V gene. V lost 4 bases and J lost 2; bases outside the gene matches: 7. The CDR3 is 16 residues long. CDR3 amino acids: CASSLLGLVAYNEQFF. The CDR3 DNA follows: TGCGCCAGCAGCCTGCTGGGACTAGTAGCCTACAATGAGCAGTTCTTC.

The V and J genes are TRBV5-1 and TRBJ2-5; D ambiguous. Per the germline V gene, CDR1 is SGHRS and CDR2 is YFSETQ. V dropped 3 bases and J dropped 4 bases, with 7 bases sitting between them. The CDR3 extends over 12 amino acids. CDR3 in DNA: TGCGCCAGCAGCTCGCGTGGAGAGACCCAGTACTTC. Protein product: CASSSRGETQYF.

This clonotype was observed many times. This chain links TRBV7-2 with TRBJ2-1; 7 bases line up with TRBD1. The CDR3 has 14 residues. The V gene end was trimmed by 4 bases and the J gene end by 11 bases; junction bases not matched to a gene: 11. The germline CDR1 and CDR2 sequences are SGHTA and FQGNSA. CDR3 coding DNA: TGTGCCAGCAGCTCTCTAGGTTCAGGGGGACAGCAGTTCTTC. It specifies CASSSLGSGGQQFF.

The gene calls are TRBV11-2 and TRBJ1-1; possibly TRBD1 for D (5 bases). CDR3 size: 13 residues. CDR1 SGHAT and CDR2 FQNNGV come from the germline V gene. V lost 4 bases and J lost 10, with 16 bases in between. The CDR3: CASSSGGVQGAFF. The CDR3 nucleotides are TGTGCCAGCAGCTCTGGAGGGGTCCAGGGAGCTTTCTTT.

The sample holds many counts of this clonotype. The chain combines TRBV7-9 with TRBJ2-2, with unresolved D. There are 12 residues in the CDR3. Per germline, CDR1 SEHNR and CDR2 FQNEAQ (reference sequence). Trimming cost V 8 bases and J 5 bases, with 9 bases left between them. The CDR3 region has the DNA TGTGCCAGCTGTCCGCATACCGGGGAGCTGTTTTTT. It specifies CASCPHTGELFF.

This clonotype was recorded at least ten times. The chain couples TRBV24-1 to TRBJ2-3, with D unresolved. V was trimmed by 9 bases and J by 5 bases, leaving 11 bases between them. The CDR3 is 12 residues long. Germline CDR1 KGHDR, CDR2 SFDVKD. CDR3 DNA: TGTGCCACCGAGTCCGGTGGAGATACGCAGTATTTT. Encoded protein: CATESGGDTQYF.

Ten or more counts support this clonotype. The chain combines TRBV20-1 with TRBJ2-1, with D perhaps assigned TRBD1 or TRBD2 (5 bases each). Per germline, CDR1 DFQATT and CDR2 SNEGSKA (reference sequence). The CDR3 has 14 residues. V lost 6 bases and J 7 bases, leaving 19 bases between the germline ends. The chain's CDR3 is CSAHPRAGTNEQFF. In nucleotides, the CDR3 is TGCAGTGCCCATCCCCGTGCAGGGACGAATGAGCAGTTCTTC.

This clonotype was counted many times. The CDR3 coding sequence is TGCAGTGCTCCCGGGACTAGCGATCCCACAGATACGCAGTATTTT. It specifies CSAPGTSDPTDTQYF. The chain combines TRBV20-1 with TRBJ2-3; the match to TRBD2 covers 10 bases. J was trimmed by 2 bases and V by 5 bases; bases with no gene match: 7. In germline, CDR1 is DFQATT, CDR2 SNEGSKA (reference sequence). CDR3 size: 15 residues.

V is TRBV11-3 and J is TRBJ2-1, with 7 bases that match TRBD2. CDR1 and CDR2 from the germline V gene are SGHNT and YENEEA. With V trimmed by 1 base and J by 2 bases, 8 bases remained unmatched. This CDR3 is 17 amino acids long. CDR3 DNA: TGTGCCAGCAGCTTAGGTGGAGCGGGAATCACCTACAATGAGCAGTTCTTC. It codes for CASSLGGAGITYNEQFF.

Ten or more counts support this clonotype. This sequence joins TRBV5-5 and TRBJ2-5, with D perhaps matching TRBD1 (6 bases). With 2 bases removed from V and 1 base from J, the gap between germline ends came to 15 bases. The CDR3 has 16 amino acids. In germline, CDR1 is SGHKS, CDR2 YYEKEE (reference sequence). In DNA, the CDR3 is TGTGCCAGCAGCTTTGGACCATACAGGGCCCAAGAGACCCAGTACTTC. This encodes CASSFGPYRAQETQYF.

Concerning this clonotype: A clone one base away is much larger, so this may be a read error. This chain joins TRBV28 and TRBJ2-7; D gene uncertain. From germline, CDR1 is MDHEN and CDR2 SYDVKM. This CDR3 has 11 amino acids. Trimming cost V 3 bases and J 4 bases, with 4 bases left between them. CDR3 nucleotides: TGTGCCAGCAGTTTTCAGTACGAGCAGTACTTC. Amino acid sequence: CASSFQYEQYF.

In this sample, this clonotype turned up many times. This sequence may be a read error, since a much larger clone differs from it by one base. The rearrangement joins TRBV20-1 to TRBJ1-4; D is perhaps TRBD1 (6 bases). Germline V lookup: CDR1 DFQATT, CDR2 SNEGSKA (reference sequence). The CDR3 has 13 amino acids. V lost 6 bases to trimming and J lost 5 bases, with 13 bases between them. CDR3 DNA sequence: TGCAGTGCAAGGGACACTTGGAATGAAAAACTGTTTTTT. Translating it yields CSARDTWNEKLFF.

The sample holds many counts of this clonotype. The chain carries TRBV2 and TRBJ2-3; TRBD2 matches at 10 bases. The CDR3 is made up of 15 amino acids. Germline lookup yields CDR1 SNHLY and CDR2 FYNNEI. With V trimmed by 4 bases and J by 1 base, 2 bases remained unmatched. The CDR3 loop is CASSGSGGGTDTQYF. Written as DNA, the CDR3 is TGTGCCAGCAGTGGCAGCGGGGGGGGCACAGATACGCAGTATTTT.